Shown below are 5 T cell receptor beta chains from a single sample sequenced in a study of T-cell memory formation after mild COVID-19. TCRdb passed the 5' RACE reads through MiXCR, listing each CDR3 protein once. This sample yields hundreds of thousands of distinct CDR3 sequences, of which approximately 15% are seen a single time; 22% belongs to the top ten. Sequenced input: PBMCs or a T cell subset sorted from them (not recorded which). These receptors came from a young man who had mild COVID-19 (a few samples of this study predate the infection). Cell type and time point are not known.

The chain has TRBV4-3 and TRBJ2-2; the match to TRBD2 covers 10 bases. V shed 0 bases and J 7 bases; nucleotides not matched to a gene: 11. Germline V gene lookup returns CDR1 LGHNA and CDR2 YSLEER. The CDR3 totals 18 residues. The CDR3 sequence is CASSQDPLGLAAIGELFF. The CDR3 DNA reads TGCGCCAGCAGCCAAGATCCCCTCGGACTAGCGGCGATCGGGGAGCTGTTTTTT.

This clonotype was recorded at least ten times. The chain uses TRBV6-5 and TRBJ2-7; no firm D call. V was clipped by 2 bases and J by 2 bases, with 7 bases between them. Germline-derived CDR1 and CDR2 are MNHEY and SVGAGI. The CDR3 is made up of 13 amino acids. For the CDR3, the DNA is TGTGCCAGCAGTTACGGGCCGACCTACGAGCAGTACGTC. Translated: CASSYGPTYEQYV.

CDR3 nucleotide sequence: TGTGCCACCAGTGATAGCCAGGGGGCAAGTCAGCCCCAGCATTTT. This sequence encodes CATSDSQGASQPQHF. This chain connects TRBV24-1 to TRBJ1-5; 8 bases map to TRBD1. CDR1 is KGHDR and CDR2 is SFDVKD in the germline V gene. Germline trimming cut 3 bases from V and 6 bases from J; bases unmatched to any gene: 6. This CDR3 has 15 residues.

This clonotype was picked up a small number of times. V usage is TRBV4-1 and J usage is TRBJ2-1, with 9 positions matching TRBD1. Germline lookup yields CDR1 MGHRA and CDR2 YSYEKL. The CDR3 contains 16 residues. With V trimmed by 2 bases and J by 5 bases, 7 bases remained unmatched. For the CDR3, the DNA is TGCGCCAGCAGCCAACCCGCCCGGGACAGGGACAATGAGCAGTTCTTC. The encoded protein is CASSQPARDRDNEQFF.

This clonotype was counted a few times. The chain links TRBV20-1 to TRBJ2-3, with 9 bases aligning to TRBD2. V was clipped by 3 bases and J by 4 bases; unmatched bases: 5. Per the germline V gene, CDR1 is DFQATT and CDR2 is SNEGSKA (reference sequence). CDR3 length equals 14 residues. The CDR3 sequence: CSARGTSSSDTQYF. CDR3 DNA: TGCAGTGCTAGGGGGACTAGCTCCTCAGATACGCAGTATTTT.